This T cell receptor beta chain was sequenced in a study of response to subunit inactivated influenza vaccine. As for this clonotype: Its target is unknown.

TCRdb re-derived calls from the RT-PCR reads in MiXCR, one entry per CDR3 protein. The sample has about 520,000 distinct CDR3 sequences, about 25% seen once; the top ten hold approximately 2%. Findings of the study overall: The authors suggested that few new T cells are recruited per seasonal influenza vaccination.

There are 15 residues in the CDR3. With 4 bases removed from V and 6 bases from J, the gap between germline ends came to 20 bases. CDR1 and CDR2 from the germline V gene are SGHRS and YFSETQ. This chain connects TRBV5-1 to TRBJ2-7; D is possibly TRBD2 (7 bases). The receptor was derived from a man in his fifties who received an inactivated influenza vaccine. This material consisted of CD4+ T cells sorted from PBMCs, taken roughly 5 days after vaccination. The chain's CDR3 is CASSKPQGTTSEQYF. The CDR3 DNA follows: TGCGCCAGCAGCAAACCCCAGGGGACTACTTCCGAGCAGTACTTC.